These T cell receptor beta chains were read from a single sample in a study of blood T cell repertoires in COVID-19. Some clones are missing from TCRdb's copy, which holds only in-frame ones; the method was immunoSEQ multiplex PCR. The sample consists of a few hundred thousand clones, roughly nine tenths of them appearing once. The sequencing sample was made of peripheral blood. These receptors were taken from a man aged 18 to 35 with active or convalescent COVID-19. Each CDR3 is given with its conserved first and last residue. The D gene is left open where the match is weak. Rows may omit the clone size; those that give it use once, few, many or a size class.

V	size	J	D	DNA	CDR3
TRBV5-1	NA	TRBJ1-1	NA	TGCGCCAGCAGCTTGTATAGGGGTACGACTGAAGCTTTCTTT	CASSLYRGTTEAFF
TRBV6-2/TRBV6-3	few	TRBJ2-1	TRBD2	TGTGCCAGCAGTTCTCGTAGTGGGACTAGCGGGAGGGCGAATGAGCAGTTCTTC	CASSSRSGTSGRANEQFF
TRBV7-2	NA	TRBJ2-1	TRBD2	TGTGCCAGCAGCTGGCGGGGGGCGGCCAATGAGCAGTTCTTC	CASSWRGAANEQFF
TRBV29-1	NA	TRBJ2-7	NA	TGCAGCGTTGAACAGACAGGCCGACCCTACGAGCAGTACTTC	CSVEQTGRPYEQYF
TRBV7-9	NA	TRBJ1-3	TRBD1	TGTGCCAGCAGCTTTGGACAGGGACTTGGAAACACCATATATTTT	CASSFGQGLGNTIYF
TRBV19	NA	TRBJ1-6	TRBD1	TGTGCCAGTAGCACAACCGGGACAGGGGGTAATTCACCCCTCCACTTT	CASSTTGTGGNSPLHF
TRBV2	few	TRBJ2-3	NA	TGTGCCAGCACCTACCGGACTACAGATACGCAGTATTTT	CASTYRTTDTQYF
TRBV5-4	NA	TRBJ2-7	NA	TGTGCCAGCAGCTCCAACAGGGAGAGTTGGCGCTACGAGCAGTACTTC	CASSSNRESWRYEQYF
TRBV27	NA	TRBJ1-1	NA	TGTGCCAGCAGTTTACCGGGGTCGTCTGAAGCTTTCTTT	CASSLPGSSEAFF
TRBV4-3	NA	TRBJ1-6	NA	TGCGCCAGCAGCCAAGAATTAGGGGGAAATTCACCCCTCCACTTT	CASSQELGGNSPLHF
TRBV5-4	NA	TRBJ1-2	NA	TGTGCCAGCAGCTTGGTTAACTCGCCTGGCTACACCTTC	CASSLVNSPGYTF
TRBV19	NA	TRBJ2-2	TRBD1	TGTGCCAGTACCCCATCCCTCAGGGGGTCCGGGGAGCTGTTTTTT	CASTPSLRGSGELFF
TRBV27	NA	TRBJ1-2	TRBD1	TGTGCCAGCAGTTTATATCGACAGGGCAACTATGGCTACACCTTC	CASSLYRQGNYGYTF
TRBV10-2	once	TRBJ1-1	NA	TGCGCCAGCAGTAATTGGGGGCGACCTATGAACACTGAAGCTTTCTTT	CASSNWGRPMNTEAFF
TRBV4-1	NA	TRBJ2-1	NA	TGCGCCAGCAGCCAAGATCCCGCCTACAATGAGCAGTTCTTC	CASSQDPAYNEQFF